This T cell receptor beta chain was observed in a study of response to subunit inactivated influenza vaccine. Study-wide points: Few additional T cells are recruited per seasonal influenza vaccination, authors suggested.

A note on this clonotype: Its specificity is not known.

The CDR3 loop spans 13 amino acids. TCRdb re-analysed the RT-PCR reads in MiXCR, keeping a single row per CDR3 protein. The table includes 600,000 to 700,000 distinct CDR3 sequences, approximately 14% detected once. Sequenced material: PBMCs from blood, taken approximately 15 days before vaccination. The V gene is TRBV21-1, the J gene TRBJ2-7; TRBD1 is taken as the D call from the table, unchecked against the DNA. TRBV21-1 is a documented pseudogene. The sequence was collected from a man aged 50 to 60 who received an inactivated influenza vaccine. The CDR3 DNA reads TGTGCCAGCCCCAAGGACAGGTACTACGAGCAGTACTTC. Translated, it gives CASPKDRYYEQYF.